Listed here is a single TCR beta chain. TCRdb recomputed calls from the 5' RACE reads with MiXCR, one row per CDR3 protein. This sample has about 340,000 distinct CDR3 sequences, with 14% to 15% found just once. The source of the sample is a study of CD8 T cells in ankylosing spondylitis. CDR1 and CDR2 from the germline V gene are MGHRA and YSYEKL. The CDR3 length is 15 residues. Trimming took off 1 base at V and 6 bases at J, with 16 bases between the two ends. This TCR came from a male donor with ankylosing spondylitis or in good health (not recorded which). Specimen: blood, either unsorted or a sorted T cell fraction (not recorded which). V is TRBV4-1 and J is TRBJ2-7, with unresolved D. The CDR3 sequence is CASSQVRQDGSEQYF. Written as DNA, the CDR3 is TGCGCCAGCAGCCAAGTGCGGCAGGATGGGTCCGAGCAGTACTTC.